The TCR beta chain described here comes from a study of OX40 agonist ivuxolimab in advanced cancers. About the research overall: Melanoma, hepatocellular carcinoma, head and neck or renal cell cancer occurred in dose-escalation patients. The dose-escalation cohort was approximately 80% male, with a mean age of 60 years, ranging about 23 to 80.

Findings and limits, study-wide: Individuals who were partial responders at 0.1-3.0 mg/kg had clonal expansion that ranked among the lowest. Compared with CD4+, CD8+ T cells on average had more expanded clones.

V shed 8 bases and J shed 2 bases, with 15 bases lying between them. The CDR3 runs 14 residues. Germline values: CDR1 SGDLS, CDR2 YYNGEE. A word on this clone: Its antigen remains unknown.

TCRdb's copy holds only in-frame clones and misses some; the assay was immunoSEQ multiplex PCR. Altogether approximately 57,000 clones are present, approximately 85% being singletons, with the ten largest covering 8.5% to 14%. The sequence was obtained from an adult with an advanced solid tumor such as melanoma, head and neck, liver or kidney cancer. The sample consisted of CD4+ or CD8+ T cells sorted from blood, taken in a trial of the OX40 agonist ivuxolimab. V is TRBV9 and J is TRBJ2-3; D is possibly TRBD1 (5 bases). The CDR3 sequence is CASRLDTNTDTQYF. CDR3 in DNA: TGTGCCAGTAGGTTGGACACGAACACAGATACGCAGTATTTT.